The 27 T cell receptor beta chains below come from one sample, sequenced in a study of T-cell reconstitution after alpha-beta-depleted transplantation in children. TCRbeta library construction was performed incorporating unique molecular identifiers. TCRdb fed the PCR reads into MiXCR, producing one record per CDR3 protein. Of approximately 18,000 distinct CDR3 sequences in the sample, around 13% were seen once. This specimen consisted of PBMCs, mostly from graft donor cells, obtained 60 days after TCRalphabeta/CD19-depleted stem cell transplant. Every receptor here comes from a female patient younger than 10 who had a stem cell transplant for congenital amegakaryocytic thrombocytopenia, so the T cells may come from the graft donor.

The rearrangement uses TRBV5-1 and TRBJ1-1, with a possible D match to TRBD1 (5 bases). The germline CDR1 and CDR2 sequences are SGHRS and YFSETQ. This CDR3 region has 13 residues. The V end was cut by 2 bases, the J end by 6 bases, with 11 bases between. As DNA, the CDR3 is TGCGCCAGCAGCTTCGGCAGGGTCGCTGAAGCTTTCTTT. As protein: CASSFGRVAEAFF.

V gene TRBV4-1 combines with J gene TRBJ2-1, with 7 nucleotides matching TRBD1. Trimming cost V 4 bases and J 9 bases; bases outside gene matches: 9. The CDR3 has 14 residues. Germline assignment: CDR1 MGHRA and CDR2 YSYEKL. The CDR3 nucleotides read TGCGCCAGCAGCCGACTGACAGGGTCGGGTGAGCAGTTCTTC. This codes for CASSRLTGSGEQFF.

This clonotype was observed many times. V gene TRBV4-1 combines with J gene TRBJ2-1, with 7 bases identical to TRBD2. This CDR3 spans 15 amino acids. Unmatched junction bases numbered 0, after V lost 1 base and J lost 0 bases. Germline V CDR1 and CDR2: MGHRA, YSYEKL. CDR3 region: CASSQAGGSYNEQFF. CDR3 nucleotide sequence: TGCGCCAGCAGCCAAGCGGGAGGCTCCTACAATGAGCAGTTCTTC.

This clonotype occurred many times. The chain recombines TRBV3-1 with TRBJ2-1; D gene unclear. The CDR3 has 14 amino acids. Germline V lookup: CDR1 LGHDT, CDR2 YNNKEL (reference sequence). The V and J ends lost 1 base and 5 bases respectively, with 9 bases between them. Here the CDR3 reads CASSQVDFHNEQFF. The CDR3 DNA reads as TGTGCCAGCAGCCAAGTGGATTTCCACAATGAGCAGTTCTTC.

V is TRBV5-1 and J is TRBJ2-7, with unresolved D. The CDR3 is 13 amino acids. Germline lookup yields CDR1 SGHRS and CDR2 YFSETQ. The V gene lost 4 bases and the J gene lost 2 bases, with 10 bases spanning the gap. The CDR3 sequence is CASSPTVTYEQYF. The CDR3 nucleotides are TGCGCCAGCAGCCCCACAGTTACCTACGAGCAGTACTTC.

The chain joins TRBV30 to TRBJ2-5; D unresolved. Deletions cut 0 bases from V and 5 bases from J, with 7 bases between. This CDR3 spans 12 amino acids. Germline assignment: CDR1 GTSNPN and CDR2 SVGIG (reference sequence). This chain's CDR3 is CAWSVNMETQYF. In DNA form, the CDR3 reads TGTGCCTGGAGTGTAAATATGGAGACCCAGTACTTC.

This clonotype was counted ten times or more. The gene calls are TRBV5-1 and TRBJ1-6; D is ambiguous. V shed 4 bases and J shed 9 bases, with 11 bases lying between them. The CDR3 consists of 13 residues. The germline gives CDR1 SGHRS, CDR2 YFSETQ. Here the CDR3 DNA reads TGCGCCAGCAGCGTCGAGGGTGGTTCACCCCTCCACTTT. Translated, it gives CASSVEGGSPLHF.

The rearrangement joins TRBV11-2 to TRBJ2-1, with D uncertain. The CDR3 loop spans 14 amino acids. V was shortened by 3 bases and J by 3 bases, with 9 bases between the two germline ends. Germline assignment: CDR1 SGHAT and CDR2 FQNNGV. The CDR3 loop is CASSFRLLYNEQFF. DNA for the CDR3: TGTGCCAGCAGCTTTAGGCTGCTCTACAATGAGCAGTTCTTC.

At least ten counts were recorded for this clonotype. The chain employs TRBV11-3 and TRBJ2-1, with D perhaps matching TRBD1 or TRBD2 (5 bases each). Germline V gene lookup returns CDR1 SGHNT and CDR2 YENEEA. The V gene lost 0 bases and the J gene lost 10 bases, with 16 bases spanning the gap. This CDR3 region has 15 residues. The CDR3 coding sequence is TGTGCCAGCAGCTTAGATTCAATGACTAAGGGGGAGCAGTTCTTC. It specifies CASSLDSMTKGEQFF.

This clonotype appeared many times. The gene calls are TRBV5-1 and TRBJ2-1; D is unresolved. Germline CDR1 SGHRS, CDR2 YFSETQ. There are 15 residues in the CDR3. Trimming cost V 0 bases and J 2 bases, with 9 bases left between them. CDR3 amino acids: CASSLGPTPYNEQFF. DNA of the CDR3: TGCGCCAGCAGCTTGGGTCCTACCCCCTACAATGAGCAGTTCTTC.

At least ten counts were recorded for this clonotype. The V call is TRBV27, the J call TRBJ2-2; 7 bases map to TRBD1. The J segment lost 3 bases and the V segment lost 5 bases, leaving 9 bases of the junction unmatched. The germline V gene encodes CDR1 MNHEY and CDR2 SMNVEV (reference sequence). CDR3 size: 16 residues. The CDR3 coding sequence is TGTGCCAGCAGTAGTCCGTGGGACAGCTACACCGGGGAGCTGTTTTTT. It specifies CASSSPWDSYTGELFF.

This clonotype was counted ten times or more. The chain combines TRBV5-6 with TRBJ2-7, with TRBD2 matching 12 bases. The CDR3 extends over 17 amino acids. Germline CDR1 is SGHDT and CDR2 is YYEEEE. The trim removed 4 bases at V and 1 base at J, leaving 9 bases unmatched. In DNA form, the CDR3 reads TGTGCCAGCAGCGAAGGACTAGCGGGATTTATATCCTACGAGCAGTACTTC. It codes for CASSEGLAGFISYEQYF.

The sample holds many counts of this clonotype. The V call is TRBV5-1, the J call TRBJ1-5; D may be TRBD1 (5 bases). There are 15 residues in the CDR3. The germline V and J ends were trimmed by 0 bases and 4 bases, with 11 bases remaining between them. The germline V gene has CDR1 SGHRS and CDR2 YFSETQ. CDR3 sequence (DNA): TGCGCCAGCAGCTTGGACGGGGGTTGGAATCAGCCCCAGCATTTT. Residues: CASSLDGGWNQPQHF.

This clonotype was seen only a few times. The CDR3 reads CATSFEVRSGANVLTF. The CDR3 DNA reads TGTGCCACCAGCTTTGAAGTTAGATCTGGGGCCAACGTCCTGACTTTC. The rearrangement joins TRBV15 to TRBJ2-6; D is undetermined. V was trimmed by 5 bases and J by 1 base, leaving 12 bases between them. Germline-derived CDR1 and CDR2 are LNHNV and YYDKDF (reference sequence). This CDR3 has 16 residues.

This clonotype has ten or more counts. V gene TRBV14 combines with J gene TRBJ2-3; D call uncertain. Between the trimmed V and J ends, which lost 0 bases and 7 bases, there was a span of 14 bases. From germline, CDR1 is SGHDN and CDR2 FVKESK. The CDR3 extends over 15 amino acids. The CDR3, as DNA: TGTGCCAGCAGCCAAGACCCCGCAACTCCCAATACGCAGTATTTT. It encodes CASSQDPATPNTQYF.

In its sample, this clonotype was seen many times. The genes are TRBV15 and TRBJ1-4; D not certain. V dropped 1 base and J dropped 0 bases, with 6 bases sitting between them. Germline V CDR1 and CDR2: LNHNV, YYDKDF (reference sequence). The CDR3 sequence is 15 residues long. As DNA, the CDR3 is TGTGCCACCAGCAGAGCCGGGGCAACTAATGAAAAACTGTTTTTT. Translated: CATSRAGATNEKLFF.

Many counts were recorded for this clonotype. This chain joins TRBV12-3 or TRBV12-4 and TRBJ2-1, with D tentatively TRBD1 or TRBD2 (5 bases each). This CDR3 is 16 amino acids long. Trimming pared 6 bases from V and 5 bases from J, leaving 20 bases between. The CDR3 loop is CASRSVRDPLDNEQFF. The CDR3 DNA follows: TGTGCCAGCAGAAGTGTCCGGGACCCCCTGGACAATGAGCAGTTCTTC.

This clonotype occurred many times. The DNA of the CDR3 is TGCGCCAGCAGCTTGGGGCTTGCCGGACAGGGTGGGGGAGAGACCCAGTACTTC. Its translation: CASSLGLAGQGGGETQYF. This rearrangement joins TRBV5-1 to TRBJ2-5; 8 bases match TRBD1. V trimming: 0 bases; J trimming: 4 bases; junction bases outside the gene matches: 14. The CDR3 has 18 residues. Germline CDR1 reads SGHRS; CDR2 reads YFSETQ. Complete variable domain (other parts from reference TRBV5-1 and TRBJ2-5): KAGVTQTPRYLIKTRGQQVTLSCSPISGHRSVSWYQQTPGQGLQFLFEYFSETQRNKGNFPGRFSGRQFSNSRSEMNVSTLELGDSALYLCASSLGLAGQGGGETQYFGPGTRLLVL.

This clonotype was counted ten times or more. The rearrangement joins TRBV5-1 to TRBJ1-2; possible D gene TRBD1, 6 bases. Germline CDR1 is SGHRS and CDR2 is YFSETQ. The CDR3 totals 15 residues. V was cut by 4 bases and J by 4 bases, with 17 bases left in between. The chain's CDR3 is CASSPQGPHSYGYTF. The CDR3 DNA sequence: TGCGCCAGCAGCCCACAGGGTCCCCATTCCTATGGCTACACCTTC. The whole variable domain, filled in from reference TRBV5-1 and TRBJ1-2, reads KAGVTQTPRYLIKTRGQQVTLSCSPISGHRSVSWYQQTPGQGLQFLFEYFSETQRNKGNFPGRFSGRQFSNSRSEMNVSTLELGDSALYLCASSPQGPHSYGYTFGSGTRLTVV.

In its sample, this clonotype was seen many times. V and J are TRBV12-5 and TRBJ2-1; 8 positions agree with TRBD2. The CDR3 sequence is 15 residues long. V shed 7 bases and J 5 bases; nucleotides not matched to a gene: 10. Per the germline V gene, CDR1 is LGHNT and CDR2 is FRNRAP. The CDR3 here is CASATSGSPHNEQFF. The CDR3 DNA reads as TGTGCTAGTGCCACGAGCGGGAGTCCCCACAATGAGCAGTTCTTC.

This clonotype was seen at least ten times. The rearrangement uses TRBV28 and TRBJ2-7; 8 nucleotides agree with TRBD2. The trim removed 4 bases at V and 1 base at J, leaving 9 bases unmatched. Looked up from germline, CDR1 is MDHEN and CDR2 is SYDVKM. The length of the CDR3 is 16 residues. As DNA, the CDR3 is TGTGCCAGCAGTTCCCCATTCGGGACTAGGTCCTACGAGCAGTACTTC. It codes for CASSSPFGTRSYEQYF.

Many counts were recorded for this clonotype. The chain links TRBV3-1 to TRBJ1-1; D is ambiguous. This CDR3 is built from 13 residues. Trimming took 4 bases from V and 9 from J, leaving 15 bases between them. CDR1 LGHDT and CDR2 YNNKEL come from the germline V gene (reference sequence). Written as DNA, the CDR3 is TGTGCCAGCAGCCCAGGTGGGGAGATTAAAGCTTTCTTT. This codes for CASSPGGEIKAFF.

This clonotype was observed many times. The V and J genes are TRBV5-1 and TRBJ2-2; weak D call: TRBD2 (6 bases). The CDR3 is 15 residues long. Deletions cut 2 bases from V and 0 bases from J, with 8 bases between. Germline CDR1 SGHRS, CDR2 YFSETQ. CDR3 coding DNA: TGCGCCAGCAGCTTAGCGGGCTCGAACACCGGGGAGCTGTTTTTT. Amino acid sequence: CASSLAGSNTGELFF. Full variable domain (missing parts from reference TRBV5-1 and TRBJ2-2): KAGVTQTPRYLIKTRGQQVTLSCSPISGHRSVSWYQQTPGQGLQFLFEYFSETQRNKGNFPGRFSGRQFSNSRSEMNVSTLELGDSALYLCASSLAGSNTGELFFGEGSRLTVL.

This clonotype was picked up a small number of times. This chain uses TRBV3-1 with TRBJ2-7; 10 bases are a match to TRBD2. The ends lost 11 bases at V and 7 bases at J; junction bases unmatched: 17. The germline V gene encodes CDR1 LGHDT and CDR2 YNNKEL (reference sequence). The CDR3 covers 15 residues. CDR3 sequence: CASCQGLAAVGEQYF. The CDR3 DNA follows: TGTGCCTCCTGCCAAGGACTAGCGGCGGTTGGGGAGCAGTACTTC.

This clonotype was detected many times. The chain joins TRBV7-9 to TRBJ2-2; D possibly corresponds to TRBD2 (7 bases). This CDR3 region has 16 residues. The germline V gene has CDR1 SEHNR and CDR2 FQNEAQ (reference sequence). V dropped 4 bases and J dropped 4 bases, with 16 bases sitting between them. The CDR3 here is CASSSGGGLLTGELFF. The DNA of the CDR3 is TGTGCCAGCAGCTCCGGAGGGGGACTACTCACCGGGGAGCTGTTTTTT.

This clonotype was observed many times. This rearrangement joins TRBV20-1 to TRBJ2-1; 13 bases agree with TRBD2. V lost 5 bases, J lost 7 bases, and 5 bases stayed unmatched. This CDR3 contains 14 residues. Germline values: CDR1 DFQATT, CDR2 SNEGSKA (reference sequence). The CDR3 region is CSAPGLAGNNEQFF. Written as DNA, the CDR3 is TGCAGTGCTCCGGGACTAGCGGGGAATAATGAGCAGTTCTTC.

This clonotype was seen many times. V usage is TRBV20-1 and J usage is TRBJ2-1; D perhaps matches TRBD2 (6 bases). The V end lost 3 bases, the J end lost 12 bases, and 24 bases lay between the germline ends. The CDR3 totals 15 residues. CDR1 is DFQATT, CDR2 SNEGSKA, per germline (reference sequence). CDR3 sequence reads: CSASFFPSGGGSQFF. DNA of the CDR3: TGCAGTGCTAGTTTTTTCCCTTCAGGTGGGGGGTCGCAGTTCTTC.